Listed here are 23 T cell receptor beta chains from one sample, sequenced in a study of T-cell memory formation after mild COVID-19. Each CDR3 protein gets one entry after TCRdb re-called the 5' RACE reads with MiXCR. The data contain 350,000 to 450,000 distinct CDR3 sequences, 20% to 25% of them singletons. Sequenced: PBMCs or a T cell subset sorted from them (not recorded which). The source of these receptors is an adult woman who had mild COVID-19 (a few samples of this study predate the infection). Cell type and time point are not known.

CDR3: CATSDYPETGDGYTF. The DNA of the CDR3 is TGTGCCACCAGTGATTACCCCGAGACAGGGGACGGCTACACCTTC. The J gene is TRBJ1-2, the V gene TRBV24-1, with 8 bases aligning to TRBD1. V trimming: 2 bases; J trimming: 8 bases; junction bases outside the gene matches: 9. Germline values: CDR1 KGHDR, CDR2 SFDVKD. The CDR3 extends over 15 amino acids.

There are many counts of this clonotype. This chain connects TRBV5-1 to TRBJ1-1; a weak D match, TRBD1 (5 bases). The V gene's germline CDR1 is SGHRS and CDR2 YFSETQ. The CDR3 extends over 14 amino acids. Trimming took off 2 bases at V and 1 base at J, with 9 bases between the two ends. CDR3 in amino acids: CASSFGGSNTEAFF. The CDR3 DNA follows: TGCGCCAGCAGCTTCGGGGGATCGAACACTGAAGCTTTCTTT. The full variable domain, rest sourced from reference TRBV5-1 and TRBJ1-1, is KAGVTQTPRYLIKTRGQQVTLSCSPISGHRSVSWYQQTPGQGLQFLFEYFSETQRNKGNFPGRFSGRQFSNSRSEMNVSTLELGDSALYLCASSFGGSNTEAFFGQGTRLTVV.

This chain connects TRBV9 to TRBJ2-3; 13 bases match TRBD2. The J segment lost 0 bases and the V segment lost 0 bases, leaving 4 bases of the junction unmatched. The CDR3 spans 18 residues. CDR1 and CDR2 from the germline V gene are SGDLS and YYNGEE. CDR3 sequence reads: CASSVGTSGGLSTDTQYF. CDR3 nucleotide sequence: TGTGCCAGCAGCGTAGGGACTAGCGGGGGCCTCAGCACAGATACGCAGTATTTT.

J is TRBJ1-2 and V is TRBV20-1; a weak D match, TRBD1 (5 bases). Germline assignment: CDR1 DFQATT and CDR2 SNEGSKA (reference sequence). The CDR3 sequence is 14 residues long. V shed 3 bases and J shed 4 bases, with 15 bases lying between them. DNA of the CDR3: TGCAGTGCTAGGGACCCCCTGGGGCCCTATGGCTACACCTTC. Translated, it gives CSARDPLGPYGYTF.

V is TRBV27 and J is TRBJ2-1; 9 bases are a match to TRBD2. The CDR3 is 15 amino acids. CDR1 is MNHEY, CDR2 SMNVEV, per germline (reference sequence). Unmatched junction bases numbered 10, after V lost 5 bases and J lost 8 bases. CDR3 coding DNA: TGTGCCAGCAGTCCAGAGGGACTAGCTCCAGATGAGCAGTTCTTC. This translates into CASSPEGLAPDEQFF.

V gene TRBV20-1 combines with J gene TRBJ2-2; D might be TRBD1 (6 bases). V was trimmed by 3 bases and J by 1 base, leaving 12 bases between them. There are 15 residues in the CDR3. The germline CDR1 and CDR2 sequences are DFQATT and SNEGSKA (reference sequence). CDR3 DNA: TGCAGTGCTAGGGTGGCACAGGGGAACACCGGGGAGCTGTTTTTT. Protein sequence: CSARVAQGNTGELFF.

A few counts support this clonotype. The CDR3 protein is CASSTGLAVYNEQFF. The DNA for the CDR3 is TGTGCCAGTAGTACCGGACTAGCGGTATACAATGAGCAGTTCTTC. The rearrangement links TRBV19 to TRBJ2-1; 10 nucleotides match TRBD2. The CDR3 has 15 amino acids. V shed 4 bases, J shed 4 bases, and the junction held 4 bases outside the gene matches. Germline V CDR1 and CDR2: LNHDA, SQIVND (reference sequence).

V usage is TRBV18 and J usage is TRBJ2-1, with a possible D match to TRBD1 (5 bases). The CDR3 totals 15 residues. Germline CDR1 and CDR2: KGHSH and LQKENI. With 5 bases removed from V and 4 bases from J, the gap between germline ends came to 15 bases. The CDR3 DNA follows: TGTGCCAGCTCAGAGATTTCAGGGTTTTACAATGAGCAGTTCTTC. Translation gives CASSEISGFYNEQFF. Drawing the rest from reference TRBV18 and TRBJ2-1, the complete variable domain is NAGVMQNPRHLVRRRGQEARLRCSPMKGHSHVYWYRQLPEEGLKFMVYLQKENIIDESGMPKERFSAEFPKEGPSILRIQQVVRGDSAAYFCASSEISGFYNEQFFGPGTRLTVL.

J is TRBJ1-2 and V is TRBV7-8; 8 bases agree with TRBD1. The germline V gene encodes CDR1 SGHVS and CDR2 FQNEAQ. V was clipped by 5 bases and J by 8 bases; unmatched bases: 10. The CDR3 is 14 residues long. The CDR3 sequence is CASSDGQGVRGYTF. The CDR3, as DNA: TGTGCCAGCAGCGATGGACAGGGAGTCCGGGGCTACACCTTC.

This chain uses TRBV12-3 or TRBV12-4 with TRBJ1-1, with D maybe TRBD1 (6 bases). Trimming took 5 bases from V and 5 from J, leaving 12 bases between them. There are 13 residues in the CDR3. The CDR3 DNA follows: TGTGCCAGCAGTATGGGGGGCGGAACTGAAGCTTTCTTT. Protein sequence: CASSMGGGTEAFF.

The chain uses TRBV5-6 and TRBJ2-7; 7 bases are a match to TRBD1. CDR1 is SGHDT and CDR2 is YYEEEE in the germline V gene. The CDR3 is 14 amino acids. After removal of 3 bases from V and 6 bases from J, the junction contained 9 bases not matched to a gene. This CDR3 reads CASSSTGTVGEQYF. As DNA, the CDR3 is TGTGCCAGCAGCTCGACTGGGACAGTAGGCGAGCAGTACTTC.

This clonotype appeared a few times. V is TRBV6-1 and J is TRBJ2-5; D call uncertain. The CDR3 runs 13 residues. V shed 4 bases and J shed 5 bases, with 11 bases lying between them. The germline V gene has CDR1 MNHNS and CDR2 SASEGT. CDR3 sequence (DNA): TGTGCCAGCAGTGCTAACTTTTGGGAGACCCAGTACTTC. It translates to CASSANFWETQYF.

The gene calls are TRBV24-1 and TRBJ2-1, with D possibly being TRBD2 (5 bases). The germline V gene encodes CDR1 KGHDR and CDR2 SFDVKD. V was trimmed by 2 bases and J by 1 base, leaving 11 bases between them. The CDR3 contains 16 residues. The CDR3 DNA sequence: TGTGCCACCAGTGATTCCGGACTCGAGTCCTACAATGAGCAGTTCTTC. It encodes CATSDSGLESYNEQFF.

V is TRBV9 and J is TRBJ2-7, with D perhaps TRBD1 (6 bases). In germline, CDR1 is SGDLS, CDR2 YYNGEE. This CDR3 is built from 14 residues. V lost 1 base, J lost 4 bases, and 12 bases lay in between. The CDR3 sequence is CASSVSPGVYEQYF. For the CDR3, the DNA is TGTGCCAGCAGCGTAAGTCCAGGGGTATACGAGCAGTACTTC.

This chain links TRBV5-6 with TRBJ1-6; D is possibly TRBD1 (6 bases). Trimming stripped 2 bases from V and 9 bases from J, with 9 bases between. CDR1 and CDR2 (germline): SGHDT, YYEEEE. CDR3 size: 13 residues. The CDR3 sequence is CASSLTGSSPLHF. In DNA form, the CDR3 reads TGTGCCAGCAGCTTAACAGGGAGTTCACCCCTCCACTTT. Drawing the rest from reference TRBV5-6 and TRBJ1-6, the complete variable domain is DAGVTQSPTHLIKTRGQQVTLRCSPKSGHDTVSWYQQALGQGPQFIFQYYEEEERQRGNFPDRFSGHQFPNYSSELNVNALLLGDSALYLCASSLTGSSPLHFGNGTRLTVT.

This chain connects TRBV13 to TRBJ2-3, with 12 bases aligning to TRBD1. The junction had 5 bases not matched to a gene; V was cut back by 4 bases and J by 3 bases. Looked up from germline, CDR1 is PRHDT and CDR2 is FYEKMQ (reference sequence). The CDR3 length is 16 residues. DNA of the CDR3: TGTGCCAGCAGCTCCCGGGACAGGGGGCAGACAGATACGCAGTATTTT. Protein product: CASSSRDRGQTDTQYF.

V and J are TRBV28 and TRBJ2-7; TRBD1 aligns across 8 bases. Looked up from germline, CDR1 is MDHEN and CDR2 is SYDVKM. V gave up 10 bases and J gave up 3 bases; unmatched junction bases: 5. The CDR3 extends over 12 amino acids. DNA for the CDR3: TGTGCCACTGGACAGGGTAACTACGAGCAGTACTTC. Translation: CATGQGNYEQYF.

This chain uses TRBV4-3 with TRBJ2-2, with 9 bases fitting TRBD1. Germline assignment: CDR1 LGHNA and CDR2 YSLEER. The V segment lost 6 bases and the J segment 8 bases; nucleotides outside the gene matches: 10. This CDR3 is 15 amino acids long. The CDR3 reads CASSQQTGGSGELFF. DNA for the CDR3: TGCGCCAGCAGTCAACAGACAGGGGGTAGTGGGGAGCTGTTTTTT.

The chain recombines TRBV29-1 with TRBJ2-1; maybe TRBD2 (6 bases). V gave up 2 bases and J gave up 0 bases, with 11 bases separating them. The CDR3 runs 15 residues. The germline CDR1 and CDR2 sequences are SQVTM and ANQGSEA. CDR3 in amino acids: CSVENPGSSYNEQFF. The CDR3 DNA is TGCAGCGTTGAAAACCCCGGGAGCTCCTACAATGAGCAGTTCTTC.

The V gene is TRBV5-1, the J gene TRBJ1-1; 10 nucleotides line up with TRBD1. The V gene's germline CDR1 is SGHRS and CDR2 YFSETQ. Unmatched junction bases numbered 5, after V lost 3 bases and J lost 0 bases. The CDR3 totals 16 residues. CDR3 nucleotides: TGCGCCAGCAGCTCCGGACAGGGGGAGGTGAACACTGAAGCTTTCTTT. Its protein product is CASSSGQGEVNTEAFF.

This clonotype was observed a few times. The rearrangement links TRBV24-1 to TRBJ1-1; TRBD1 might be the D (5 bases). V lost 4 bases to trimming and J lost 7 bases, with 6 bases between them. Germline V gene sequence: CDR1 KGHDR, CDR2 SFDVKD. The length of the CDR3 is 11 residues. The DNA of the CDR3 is TGTGCCACCAGTGAGGGGGGTGAAGCTTTCTTT. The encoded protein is CATSEGGEAFF.

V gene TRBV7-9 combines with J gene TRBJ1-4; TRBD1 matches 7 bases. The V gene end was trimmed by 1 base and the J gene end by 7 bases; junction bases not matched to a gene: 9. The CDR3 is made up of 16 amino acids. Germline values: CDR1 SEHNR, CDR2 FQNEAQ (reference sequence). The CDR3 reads CASSLGDGQAGEKLFF. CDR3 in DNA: TGTGCCAGCAGCTTAGGGGATGGACAGGCCGGTGAAAAACTGTTTTTT.

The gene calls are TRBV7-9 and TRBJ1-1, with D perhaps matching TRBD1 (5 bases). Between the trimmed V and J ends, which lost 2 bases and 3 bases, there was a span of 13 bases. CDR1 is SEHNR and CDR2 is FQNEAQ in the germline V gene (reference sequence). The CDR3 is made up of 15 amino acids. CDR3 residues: CASSLLREGDTEAFF. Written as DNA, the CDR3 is TGTGCCAGCAGCTTACTACGGGAAGGGGACACTGAAGCTTTCTTT.